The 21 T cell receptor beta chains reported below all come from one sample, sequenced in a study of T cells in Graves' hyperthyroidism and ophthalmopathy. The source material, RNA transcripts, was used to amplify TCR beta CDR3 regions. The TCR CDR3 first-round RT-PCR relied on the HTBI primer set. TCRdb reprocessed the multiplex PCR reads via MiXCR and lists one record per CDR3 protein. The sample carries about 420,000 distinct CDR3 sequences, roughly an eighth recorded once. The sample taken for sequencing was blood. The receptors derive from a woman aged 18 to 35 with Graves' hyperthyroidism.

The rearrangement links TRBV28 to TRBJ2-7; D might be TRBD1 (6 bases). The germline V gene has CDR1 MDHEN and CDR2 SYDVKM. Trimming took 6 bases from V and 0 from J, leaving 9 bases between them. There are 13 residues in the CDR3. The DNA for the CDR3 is TGTGCCAGCAGGACAGGCTTCTCCTACGAGCAGTACTTC. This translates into CASRTGFSYEQYF.

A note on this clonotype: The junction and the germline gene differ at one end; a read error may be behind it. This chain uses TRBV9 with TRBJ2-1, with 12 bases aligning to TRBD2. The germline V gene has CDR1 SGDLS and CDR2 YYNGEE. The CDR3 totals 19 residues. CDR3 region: CASSGWTSGNFESYNEQFF. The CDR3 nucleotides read TGTGCAAGCAGCGGCTGGACTAGCGGGAATTTCGAGTCCTACAATGAGCAGTTCTTC.

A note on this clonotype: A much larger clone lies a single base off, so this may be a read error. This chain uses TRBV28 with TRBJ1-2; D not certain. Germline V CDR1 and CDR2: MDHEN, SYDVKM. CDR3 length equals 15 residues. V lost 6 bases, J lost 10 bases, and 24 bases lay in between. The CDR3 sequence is CASRINSGPSGDYTF. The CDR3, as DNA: TGTGCCAGCAGAATAAATTCCGGGCCCTCAGGTGACTACACCTTC.

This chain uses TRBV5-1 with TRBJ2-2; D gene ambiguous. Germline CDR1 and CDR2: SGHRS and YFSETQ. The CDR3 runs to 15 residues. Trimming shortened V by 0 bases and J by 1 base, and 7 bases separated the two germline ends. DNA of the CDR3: TGCGCCAGCAGCTTGGGATTCGGGAACACCGGGGAGCTGTTTTTT. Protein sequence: CASSLGFGNTGELFF.

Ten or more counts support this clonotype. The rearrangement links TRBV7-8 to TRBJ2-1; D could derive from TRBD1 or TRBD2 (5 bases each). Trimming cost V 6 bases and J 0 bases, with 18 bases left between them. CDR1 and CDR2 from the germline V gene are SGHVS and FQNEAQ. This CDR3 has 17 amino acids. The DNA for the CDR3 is TGTGCCAGCAGACGCCGGGGCCGGGGTGACTCCTACAATGAGCAGTTCTTC. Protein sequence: CASRRRGRGDSYNEQFF. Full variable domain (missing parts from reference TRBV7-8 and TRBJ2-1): GAGVSQSPRYKVAKRGQDVALRCDPISGHVSLFWYQQALGQGPEFLTYFQNEAQLDKSGLPSDRFFAERPEGSVSTLKIQRTQQEDSAVYLCASRRRGRGDSYNEQFFGPGTRLTVL.

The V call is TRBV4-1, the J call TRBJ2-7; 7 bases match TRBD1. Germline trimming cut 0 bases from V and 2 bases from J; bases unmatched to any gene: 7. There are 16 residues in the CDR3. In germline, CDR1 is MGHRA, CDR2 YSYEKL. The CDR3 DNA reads TGCGCCAGCAGCCAAGAGGGCCTCGGGACAGCCTACGAGCAGTACTTC. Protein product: CASSQEGLGTAYEQYF.

The CDR3 DNA reads as TGTGCCTGGGGGGGGACGGGGAATCAGCCCCAGCATTTT. This gives the protein CAWGGTGNQPQHF. This chain links TRBV30 with TRBJ1-5; tentative D call: TRBD1 (5 bases). The CDR3 spans 13 residues. V was clipped by 5 bases and J by 4 bases, with 12 bases between them. Per the germline V gene, CDR1 is GTSNPN and CDR2 is SVGIG (reference sequence).

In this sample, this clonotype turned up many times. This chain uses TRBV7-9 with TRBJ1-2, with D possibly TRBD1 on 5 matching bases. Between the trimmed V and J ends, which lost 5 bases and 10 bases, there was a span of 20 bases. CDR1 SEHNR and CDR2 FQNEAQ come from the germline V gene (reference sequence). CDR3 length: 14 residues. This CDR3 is CASSPAGRGENYTF. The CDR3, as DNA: TGTGCCAGCAGCCCTGCGGGTCGGGGGGAGAACTACACCTTC.

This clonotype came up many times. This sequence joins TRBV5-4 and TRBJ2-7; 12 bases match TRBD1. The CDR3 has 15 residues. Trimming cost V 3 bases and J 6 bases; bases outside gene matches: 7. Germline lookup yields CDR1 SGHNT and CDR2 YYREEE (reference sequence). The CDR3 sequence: CASSSRDRGRREQYF. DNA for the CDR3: TGTGCCAGCAGCTCCCGGGACAGGGGGCGCCGCGAGCAGTACTTC. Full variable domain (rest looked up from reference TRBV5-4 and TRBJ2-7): ETGVTQSPTHLIKTRGQQVTLRCSSQSGHNTVSWYQQALGQGPQFIFQYYREEENGRGNFPPRFSGLQFPNYSSELNVNALELDDSALYLCASSSRDRGRREQYFGPGTRLTVT.

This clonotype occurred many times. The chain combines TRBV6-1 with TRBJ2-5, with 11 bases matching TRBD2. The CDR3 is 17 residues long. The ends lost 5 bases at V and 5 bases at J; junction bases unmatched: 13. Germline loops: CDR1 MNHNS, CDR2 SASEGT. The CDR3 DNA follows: TGTGCCAGCAGTCTCGGACTAGCGGGCGGCTCAGGCGAGACCCAGTACTTC. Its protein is CASSLGLAGGSGETQYF.

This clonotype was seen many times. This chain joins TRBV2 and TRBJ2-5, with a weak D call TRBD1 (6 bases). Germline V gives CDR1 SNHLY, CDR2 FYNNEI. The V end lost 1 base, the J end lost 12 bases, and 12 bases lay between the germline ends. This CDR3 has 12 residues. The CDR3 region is CASSEGGHREYF. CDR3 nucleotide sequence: TGTGCCAGCAGTGAAGGGGGACATCGCGAGTACTTC.

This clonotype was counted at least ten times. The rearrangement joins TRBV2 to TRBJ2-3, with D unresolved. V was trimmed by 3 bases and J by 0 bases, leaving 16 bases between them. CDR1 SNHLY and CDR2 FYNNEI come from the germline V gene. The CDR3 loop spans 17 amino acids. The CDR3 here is CASSDGRNDFSTDTQYF. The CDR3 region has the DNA TGTGCCAGCAGTGATGGACGGAATGATTTTAGCACAGATACGCAGTATTTT.

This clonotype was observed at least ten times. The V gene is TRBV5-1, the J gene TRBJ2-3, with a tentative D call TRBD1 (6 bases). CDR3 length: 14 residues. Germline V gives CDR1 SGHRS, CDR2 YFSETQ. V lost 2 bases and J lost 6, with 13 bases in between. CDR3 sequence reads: CASSFSDRRDTQYF. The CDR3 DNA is TGCGCCAGCAGCTTCAGTGACAGGCGCGATACGCAGTATTTT.

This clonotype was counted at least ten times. The CDR3 DNA sequence: TGTGCCAGCAGCTTGGACACGGGCGGTCGCGAGCAGTACTTC. Its translation is CASSLDTGGREQYF. The chain combines TRBV7-6 with TRBJ2-7, with D perhaps TRBD1 (5 bases). The length of the CDR3 is 14 residues. Between the trimmed V and J ends, which lost 3 bases and 6 bases, there was a span of 15 bases. Germline V gives CDR1 SGHVS, CDR2 FNYEAQ. Together with reference TRBV7-6 and TRBJ2-7, the CDR3 gives the full variable domain: GAGVSQSPRYKVTKRGQDVALRCDPISGHVSLYWYRQALGQGPEFLTYFNYEAQQDKSGLPNDRFSAERPEGSISTLTIQRTEQRDSAMYRCASSLDTGGREQYFGPGTRLTVT.

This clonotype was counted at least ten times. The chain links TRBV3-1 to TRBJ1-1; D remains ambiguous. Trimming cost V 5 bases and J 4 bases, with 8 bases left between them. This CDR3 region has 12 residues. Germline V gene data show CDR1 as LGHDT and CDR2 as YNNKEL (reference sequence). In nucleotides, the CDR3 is TGTGCCAGCAGCTCAACTAGCACTGAAGCTTTCTTT. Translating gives CASSSTSTEAFF.

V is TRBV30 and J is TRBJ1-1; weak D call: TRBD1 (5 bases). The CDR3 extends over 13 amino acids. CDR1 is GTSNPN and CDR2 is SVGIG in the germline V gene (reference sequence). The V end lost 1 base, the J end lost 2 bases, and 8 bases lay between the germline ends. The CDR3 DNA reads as TGTGCCTGGAGTGGGACACCTAACACTGAAGCTTTCTTT. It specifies CAWSGTPNTEAFF.

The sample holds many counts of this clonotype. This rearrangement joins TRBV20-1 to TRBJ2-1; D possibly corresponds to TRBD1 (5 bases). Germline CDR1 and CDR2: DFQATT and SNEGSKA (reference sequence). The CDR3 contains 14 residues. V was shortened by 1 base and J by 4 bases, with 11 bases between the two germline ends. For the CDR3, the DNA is TGCAGTGCTAGAGCCATGACAGATTACAATGAGCAGTTCTTC. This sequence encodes CSARAMTDYNEQFF.

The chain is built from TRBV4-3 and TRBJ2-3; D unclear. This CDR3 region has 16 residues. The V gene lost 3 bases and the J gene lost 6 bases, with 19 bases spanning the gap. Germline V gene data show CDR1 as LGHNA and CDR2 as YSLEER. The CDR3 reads CASSQWTDVGADTQYF. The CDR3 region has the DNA TGCGCCAGCAGCCAGTGGACGGACGTCGGAGCGGATACGCAGTATTTT.

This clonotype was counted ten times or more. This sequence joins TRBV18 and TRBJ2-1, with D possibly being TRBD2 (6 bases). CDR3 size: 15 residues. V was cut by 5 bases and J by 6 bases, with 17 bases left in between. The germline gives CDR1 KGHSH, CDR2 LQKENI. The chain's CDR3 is CASSVAAGIGNEQFF. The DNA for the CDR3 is TGTGCCAGCTCAGTAGCGGCTGGGATTGGCAATGAGCAGTTCTTC.

The CDR3 DNA reads TGTGCCTGGAGTGTACGGGGGGCAAGGGGCTACACCTTC. Translating gives CAWSVRGARGYTF. The V and J genes are TRBV30 and TRBJ1-2; the D gene is possibly TRBD1 (6 bases). The CDR3 runs 13 residues. Between the trimmed V and J ends, which lost 0 bases and 8 bases, there was a span of 13 bases. Germline lookup yields CDR1 GTSNPN and CDR2 SVGIG (reference sequence).

CDR3 sequence: CASSLPPEAVGHNEQFF. The CDR3 region has the DNA TGTGCCAGCAGCCTCCCACCCGAGGCGGTAGGGCACAATGAGCAGTTCTTC. This chain connects TRBV3-1 to TRBJ2-1; no definite D call. The length of the CDR3 is 17 residues. Germline V gene sequence: CDR1 LGHDT, CDR2 YNNKEL (reference sequence). V lost 4 bases to trimming and J lost 5 bases, with 21 bases between them.